This T cell receptor beta chain was retrieved from a study of regulatory T cells in long-lasting Graves disease. The length of the CDR3 is 15 residues. V was cut by 3 bases and J by 8 bases, with 18 bases left in between. Construction of the TCR beta libraries employed iRepertoire HTBI primers in conjunction with Arm-PCR of CDR3 regions. Using its own MiXCR run on the multiplex PCR reads, TCRdb lists one record per CDR3 protein. The table includes more than 450,000 distinct CDR3 sequences, around 13% detected once. Time point: newly diagnosed GD, antithyroid drugs for less than 3 months. Researchers made the TCR library from RNA that was extracted from PBMCs. The data were also submitted as part of a second study, on T cells in Graves' hyperthyroidism and ophthalmopathy. That work adds: The primer set for the first-round RT-PCR of the TCR CDR3 was HTBI.

This TCR was sampled from a woman under 40 with Graves disease. Sequencing used peripheral blood mononuclear cells (PBMCs), obtained at new diagnosis, from a patient treated with antithyroid drugs. The genes are TRBV12-3 or TRBV12-4 and TRBJ2-3, with D possibly TRBD2 on 5 matching bases. The CDR3 is CASSFVPSNRGTQYF. The CDR3 coding sequence is TGTGCCAGCAGTTTCGTACCGTCAAACCGGGGTACGCAGTATTTT.